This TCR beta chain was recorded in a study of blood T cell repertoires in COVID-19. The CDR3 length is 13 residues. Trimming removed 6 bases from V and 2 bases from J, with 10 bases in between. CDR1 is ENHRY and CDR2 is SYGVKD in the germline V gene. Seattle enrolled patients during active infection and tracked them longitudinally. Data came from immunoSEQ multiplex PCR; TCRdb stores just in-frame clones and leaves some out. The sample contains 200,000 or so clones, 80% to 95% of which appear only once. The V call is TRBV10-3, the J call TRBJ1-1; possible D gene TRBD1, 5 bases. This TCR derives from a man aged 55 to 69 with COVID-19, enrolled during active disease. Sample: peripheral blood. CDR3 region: CAISPGLNTEAFF. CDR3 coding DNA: TGTGCCATCAGCCCGGGACTTAACACTGAAGCTTTCTTT.